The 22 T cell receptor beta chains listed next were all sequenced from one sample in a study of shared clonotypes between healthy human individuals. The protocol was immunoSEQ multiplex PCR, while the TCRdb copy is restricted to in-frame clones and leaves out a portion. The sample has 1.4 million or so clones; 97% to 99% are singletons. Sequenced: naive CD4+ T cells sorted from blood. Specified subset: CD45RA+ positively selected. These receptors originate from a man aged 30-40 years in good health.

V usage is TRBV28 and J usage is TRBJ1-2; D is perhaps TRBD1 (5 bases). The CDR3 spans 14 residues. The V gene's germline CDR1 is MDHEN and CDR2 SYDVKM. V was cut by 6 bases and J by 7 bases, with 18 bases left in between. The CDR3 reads CASRESGEVAGYTF. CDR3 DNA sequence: TGTGCCAGCAGGGAATCGGGGGAAGTCGCTGGCTACACCTTC.

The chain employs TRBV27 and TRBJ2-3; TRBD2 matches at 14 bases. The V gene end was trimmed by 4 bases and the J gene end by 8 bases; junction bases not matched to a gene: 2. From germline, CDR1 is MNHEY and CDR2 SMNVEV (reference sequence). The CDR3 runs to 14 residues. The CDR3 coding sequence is TGTGCCAGCAGTTCGACTAGCGGGAGGGGTACGCAGTATTTT. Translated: CASSSTSGRGTQYF.

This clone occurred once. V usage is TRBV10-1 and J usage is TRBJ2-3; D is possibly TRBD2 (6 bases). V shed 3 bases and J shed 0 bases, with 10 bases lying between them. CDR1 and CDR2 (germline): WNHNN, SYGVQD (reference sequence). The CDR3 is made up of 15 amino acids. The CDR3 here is CASSDRSGSTDTQYF. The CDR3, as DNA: TGCGCCAGCAGTGACCGCAGCGGGAGCACAGATACGCAGTATTTT.

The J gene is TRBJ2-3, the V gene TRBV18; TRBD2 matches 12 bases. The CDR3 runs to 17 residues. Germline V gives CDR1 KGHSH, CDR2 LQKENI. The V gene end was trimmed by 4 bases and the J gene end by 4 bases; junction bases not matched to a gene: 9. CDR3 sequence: CASSHWTSGTGADTQYF. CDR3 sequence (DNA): TGTGCCAGCTCACACTGGACTAGCGGGACGGGGGCAGATACGCAGTATTTT.

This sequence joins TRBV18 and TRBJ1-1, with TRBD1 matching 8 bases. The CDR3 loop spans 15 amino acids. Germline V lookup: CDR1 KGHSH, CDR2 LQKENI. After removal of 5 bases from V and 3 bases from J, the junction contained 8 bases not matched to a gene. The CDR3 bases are TGTGCCAGCTCAGTTACAGGGGGAAGTGACACTGAAGCTTTCTTT. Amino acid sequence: CASSVTGGSDTEAFF.

The DNA for the CDR3 is TGTGCCAGCCATAGGACTAGCGTGAACACCGGGGAGCTGTTTTTT. Its translation: CASHRTSVNTGELFF. V gene TRBV2 combines with J gene TRBJ2-2; TRBD2 aligns across 9 bases. The CDR3 has 15 residues. V lost 8 bases, J lost 1 base, and 5 bases stayed unmatched. Germline V gene sequence: CDR1 SNHLY, CDR2 FYNNEI.

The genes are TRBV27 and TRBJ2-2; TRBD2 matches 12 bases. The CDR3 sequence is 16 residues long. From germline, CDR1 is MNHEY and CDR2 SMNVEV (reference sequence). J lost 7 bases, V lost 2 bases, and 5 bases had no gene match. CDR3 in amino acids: CASSLASGRAFGELFF. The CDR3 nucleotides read TGTGCCAGCAGTTTAGCTAGCGGGAGGGCCTTCGGGGAGCTGTTTTTT.

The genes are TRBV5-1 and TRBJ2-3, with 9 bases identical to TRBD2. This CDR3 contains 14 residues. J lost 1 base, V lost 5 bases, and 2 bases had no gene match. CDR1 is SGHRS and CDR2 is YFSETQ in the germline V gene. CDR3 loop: CASRWTSGTDTQYF. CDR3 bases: TGCGCCAGCAGATGGACTAGCGGCACAGATACGCAGTATTTT.

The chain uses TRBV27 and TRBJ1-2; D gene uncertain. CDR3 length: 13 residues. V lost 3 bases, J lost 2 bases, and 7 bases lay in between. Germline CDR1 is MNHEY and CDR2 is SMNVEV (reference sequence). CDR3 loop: CASSFMGNYGYTF. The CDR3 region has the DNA TGTGCCAGCAGTTTCATGGGGAACTATGGCTACACCTTC.

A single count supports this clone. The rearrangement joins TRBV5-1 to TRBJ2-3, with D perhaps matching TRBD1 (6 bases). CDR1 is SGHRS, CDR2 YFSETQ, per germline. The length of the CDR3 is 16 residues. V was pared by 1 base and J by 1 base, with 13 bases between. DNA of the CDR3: TGCGCCAGCAGCTTGACAGGGAGCGTGCGCACAGATACGCAGTATTTT. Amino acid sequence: CASSLTGSVRTDTQYF.

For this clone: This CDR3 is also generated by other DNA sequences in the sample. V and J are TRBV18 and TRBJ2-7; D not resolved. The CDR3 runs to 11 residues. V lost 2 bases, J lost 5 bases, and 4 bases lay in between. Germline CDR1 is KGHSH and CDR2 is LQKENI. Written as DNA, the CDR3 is TGTGCCAGCTCACCAAGAGACGAGCAGTACTTC. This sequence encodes CASSPRDEQYF.

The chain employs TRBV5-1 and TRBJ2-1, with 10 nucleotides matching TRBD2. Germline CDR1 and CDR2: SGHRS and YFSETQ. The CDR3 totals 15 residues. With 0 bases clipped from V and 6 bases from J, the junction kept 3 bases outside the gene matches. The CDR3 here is CASSLGGTSANEQFF. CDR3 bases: TGCGCCAGCAGCTTGGGCGGGACTAGCGCCAATGAGCAGTTCTTC.

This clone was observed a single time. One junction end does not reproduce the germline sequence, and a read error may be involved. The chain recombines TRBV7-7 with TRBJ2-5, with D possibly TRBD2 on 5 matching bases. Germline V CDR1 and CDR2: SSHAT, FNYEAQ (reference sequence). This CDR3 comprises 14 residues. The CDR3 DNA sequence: TGTGCTAGCAGCCCCATCGGGATAGAGGAGACCCAGTACTTC. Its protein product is CASSPIGIEETQYF. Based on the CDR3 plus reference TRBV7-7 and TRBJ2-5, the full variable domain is GAGVSQSPRYKVTKRGQDVTLRCDPISSHATLYWYQQALGQGPEFLTYFNYEAQPDKSGLPSDRFSAERPEGSISTLTIQRTEQRDSAMYRCASSPIGIEETQYFGPGTRLLVL.

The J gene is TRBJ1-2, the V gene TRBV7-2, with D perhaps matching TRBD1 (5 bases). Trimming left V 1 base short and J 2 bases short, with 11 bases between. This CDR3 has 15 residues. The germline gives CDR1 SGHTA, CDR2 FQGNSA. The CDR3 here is CASSLEGLPNYGYTF. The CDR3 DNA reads TGTGCCAGCAGCTTAGAGGGACTTCCGAACTATGGCTACACCTTC.

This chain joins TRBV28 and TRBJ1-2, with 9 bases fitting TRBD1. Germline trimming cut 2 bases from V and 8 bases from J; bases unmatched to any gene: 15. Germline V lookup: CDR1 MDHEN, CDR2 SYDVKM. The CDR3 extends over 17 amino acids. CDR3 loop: CASSLLSPGQGMGGYTF. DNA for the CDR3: TGTGCCAGCAGTTTACTCTCCCCGGGACAGGGTATGGGGGGCTACACCTTC.

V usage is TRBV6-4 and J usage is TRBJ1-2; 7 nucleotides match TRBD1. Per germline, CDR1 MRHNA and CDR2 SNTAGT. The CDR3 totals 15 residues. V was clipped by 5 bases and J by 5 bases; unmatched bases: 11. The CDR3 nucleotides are TGTGCCAGCAGTCCAGGGGGGTACAGGGGATATGGCTACACCTTC. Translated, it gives CASSPGGYRGYGYTF.

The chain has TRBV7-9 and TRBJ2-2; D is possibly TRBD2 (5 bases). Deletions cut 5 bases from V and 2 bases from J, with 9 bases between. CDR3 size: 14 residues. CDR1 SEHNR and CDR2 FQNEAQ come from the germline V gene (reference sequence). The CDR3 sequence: CASSMTINTGELFF. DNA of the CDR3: TGTGCCAGCAGCATGACTATAAACACCGGGGAGCTGTTTTTT.

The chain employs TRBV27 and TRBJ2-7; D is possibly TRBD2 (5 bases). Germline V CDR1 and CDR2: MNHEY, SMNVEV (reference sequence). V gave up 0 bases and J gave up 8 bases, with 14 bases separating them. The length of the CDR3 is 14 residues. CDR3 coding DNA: TGTGCCAGCAGTTTATCTAGCGCTCTCGCCAAGCAGTACTTC. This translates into CASSLSSALAKQYF.

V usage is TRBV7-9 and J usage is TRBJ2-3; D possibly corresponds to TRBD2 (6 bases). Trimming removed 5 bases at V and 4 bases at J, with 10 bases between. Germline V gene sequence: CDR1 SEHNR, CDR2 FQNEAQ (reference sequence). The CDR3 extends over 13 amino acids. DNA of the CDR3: TGTGCCAGCAGCGCGTCGGGGGCAGATACGCAGTATTTT. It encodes CASSASGADTQYF.

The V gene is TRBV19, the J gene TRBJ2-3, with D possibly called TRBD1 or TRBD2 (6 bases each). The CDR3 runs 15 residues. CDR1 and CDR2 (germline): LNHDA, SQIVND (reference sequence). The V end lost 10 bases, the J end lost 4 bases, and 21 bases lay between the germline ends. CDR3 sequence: CAISGGPSMADTQYF. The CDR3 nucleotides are TGTGCCATCAGTGGGGGGCCGAGTATGGCAGATACGCAGTATTTT.

The CDR3 reads CASSVEVEVPDTQYF. The CDR3 nucleotides are TGTGCCAGCAGCGTAGAAGTAGAGGTTCCAGATACGCAGTATTTT. The V gene is TRBV9, the J gene TRBJ2-3; D is undetermined. The CDR3 covers 15 residues. The V gene lost 0 bases and the J gene lost 4 bases, with 12 bases spanning the gap. Germline CDR1 SGDLS, CDR2 YYNGEE.

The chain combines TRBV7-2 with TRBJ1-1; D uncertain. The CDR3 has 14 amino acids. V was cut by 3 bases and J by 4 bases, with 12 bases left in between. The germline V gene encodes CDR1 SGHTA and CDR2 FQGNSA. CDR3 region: CASSFGRPGTEAFF. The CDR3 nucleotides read TGTGCCAGCAGCTTTGGACGGCCGGGCACTGAAGCTTTCTTT.